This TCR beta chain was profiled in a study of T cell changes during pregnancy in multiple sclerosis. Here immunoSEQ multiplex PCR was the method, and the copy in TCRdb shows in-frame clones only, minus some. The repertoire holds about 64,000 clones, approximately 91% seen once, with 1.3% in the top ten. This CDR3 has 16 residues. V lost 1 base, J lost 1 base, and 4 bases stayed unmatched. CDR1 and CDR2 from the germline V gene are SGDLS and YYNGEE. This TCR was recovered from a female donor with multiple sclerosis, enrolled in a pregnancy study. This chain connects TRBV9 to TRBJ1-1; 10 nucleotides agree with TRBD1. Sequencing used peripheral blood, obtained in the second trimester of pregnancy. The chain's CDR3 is CASSVTGQGSNTEAFF. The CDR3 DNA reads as TGTGCCAGCAGCGTAACGGGACAGGGGTCGAACACTGAAGCTTTCTTT.